What follows are 21 T cell receptor beta chains derived from one specimen sequenced in a study of T-cell reconstitution after alpha-beta-depleted transplantation in children. Unique molecular identifiers were incorporated when the TCRbeta library was constructed. TCRdb reprocessed the PCR reads via MiXCR and lists one record per CDR3 protein. The profile covers 200,000 to 250,000 distinct CDR3 sequences, with about 9.5% appearing a single time and approximately 6.2% taken by the ten largest. Sequences were derived from PBMCs from the stem cell graft donor, sampled from the stem cell graft. Receptors were obtained from a human donor who donated a stem cell graft to a child with acute lymphoblastic leukemia.

The CDR3 bases are TGTGCCAGCAGCTTCTTTGGGGGACAGGGGATGTACGAGCAGTACTTC. It is translated as CASSFFGGQGMYEQYF. The V gene is TRBV5-8, the J gene TRBJ2-7; 10 nucleotides match TRBD1. V trimming: 2 bases; J trimming: 4 bases; junction bases outside the gene matches: 9. The CDR3 contains 16 residues. The germline gives CDR1 SGHTS, CDR2 YDEGEE.

This clonotype was recorded many times. V gene TRBV27 combines with J gene TRBJ1-1; D ambiguous. With 6 bases removed from V and 5 bases from J, the gap between germline ends came to 13 bases. Germline-derived CDR1 and CDR2 are MNHEY and SMNVEV (reference sequence). The CDR3 runs to 13 residues. CDR3 in DNA: TGTGCCAGCAGCCGGACTCTCTATACTGAAGCTTTCTTT. It is translated as CASSRTLYTEAFF.

This clonotype was found a few times. This chain connects TRBV4-3 to TRBJ2-2; D is perhaps TRBD2 (5 bases). Germline assignment: CDR1 LGHNA and CDR2 YSLEER. This CDR3 region has 15 residues. Between the trimmed V and J ends, which lost 2 bases and 1 base, there was a span of 8 bases. The CDR3 DNA reads as TGCGCCAGCAGCCAACTAGCACAGAACACCGGGGAGCTGTTTTTT. It translates to CASSQLAQNTGELFF.

In this sample, this clonotype turned up a few times. The rearrangement uses TRBV20-1 and TRBJ2-7; 8 positions agree with TRBD1. V shed 6 bases, J shed 0 bases, and the junction held 10 bases outside the gene matches. The CDR3 loop spans 15 amino acids. Germline V gene data show CDR1 as DFQATT and CDR2 as SNEGSKA (reference sequence). The CDR3 is CSATHRDRPSYEQYF. Here the CDR3 DNA reads TGCAGTGCCACCCACCGGGACAGGCCCTCCTACGAGCAGTACTTC.

The J gene is TRBJ1-5, the V gene TRBV5-5; D remains unclear. The CDR3 has 14 residues. Per germline, CDR1 SGHKS and CDR2 YYEKEE (reference sequence). Trimming stripped 5 bases from V and 3 bases from J, with 12 bases between. CDR3 loop: CASRIRPFNQPQHF. CDR3 bases: TGTGCCAGCAGGATCCGACCGTTCAATCAGCCCCAGCATTTT.

Written as DNA, the CDR3 is TGTGCCAGCAGCACCTGGACAGGGGGGGACTTCTTT. Amino acids: CASSTWTGGDFF. The chain recombines TRBV5-5 with TRBJ1-1; 10 positions agree with TRBD1. The CDR3 consists of 12 residues. The ends lost 4 bases at V and 14 bases at J; junction bases unmatched: 8. CDR1 and CDR2 from the germline V gene are SGHKS and YYEKEE (reference sequence).

This clonotype showed up just a few times. The chain joins TRBV15 to TRBJ1-1; possible D gene TRBD1, 5 bases. Trimming removed 1 base from V and 6 bases from J, with 12 bases in between. Germline V lookup: CDR1 LNHNV, CDR2 YYDKDF (reference sequence). CDR3 length: 14 residues. The CDR3 DNA sequence: TGTGCCACCAGCAGAGGGTCACAGGCGCCTGAAGCTTTCTTT. Protein sequence: CATSRGSQAPEAFF.

The gene calls are TRBV5-1 and TRBJ1-1, with a weak D call TRBD1 (5 bases). The V end lost 0 bases, the J end lost 3 bases, and 9 bases lay between the germline ends. CDR1 is SGHRS, CDR2 YFSETQ, per germline. This CDR3 has 14 residues. The CDR3 DNA sequence: TGCGCCAGCAGCTTGGACTTACAGGACACTGAAGCTTTCTTT. It codes for CASSLDLQDTEAFF.

This clonotype was seen at least ten times. The rearrangement uses TRBV11-2 and TRBJ1-2, with a possible D match to TRBD1 (5 bases). The CDR3 runs to 15 residues. Per the germline V gene, CDR1 is SGHAT and CDR2 is FQNNGV. With 1 base removed from V and 4 bases from J, the gap between germline ends came to 13 bases. The CDR3 coding sequence is TGTGCCAGCAGCTTAGGTTCAGGGCCCTTCTATGGCTACACCTTC. Residues: CASSLGSGPFYGYTF. The full variable domain, rest sourced from reference TRBV11-2 and TRBJ1-2, is EAGVAQSPRYKIIEKRQSVAFWCNPISGHATLYWYQQILGQGPKLLIQFQNNGVVDDSQLPKDRFSAERLKGVDSTLKIQPAKLEDSAVYLCASSLGSGPFYGYTFGSGTRLTVV.

A few counts support this clonotype. V usage is TRBV11-2 and J usage is TRBJ2-3; 9 bases are shared with TRBD2. Germline lookup yields CDR1 SGHAT and CDR2 FQNNGV. This CDR3 spans 18 amino acids. V shed 6 bases, J shed 2 bases, and the junction held 15 bases outside the gene matches. CDR3 amino acids: CASSRILGGGAFTDTQYF. CDR3 sequence (DNA): TGTGCCAGCAGTCGAATCCTGGGCGGGGGGGCCTTCACAGATACGCAGTATTTT.

This clonotype was seen only a few times. This rearrangement joins TRBV28 to TRBJ1-4; a possible D gene is TRBD1 (5 bases). CDR1 MDHEN and CDR2 SYDVKM come from the germline V gene. Trimming took 6 bases from V and 2 from J, leaving 16 bases between them. This CDR3 comprises 16 residues. In DNA form, the CDR3 reads TGTGCCAGCAGCGAGAGAGGTGGGGGGACTAATGAAAAACTGTTTTTT. Protein sequence: CASSERGGGTNEKLFF.

This clonotype showed up many times. This sequence joins TRBV10-2 and TRBJ2-3; a weak D match, TRBD2 (6 bases). Trimming took off 6 bases at V and 0 bases at J, with 19 bases between the two ends. Per germline, CDR1 WSHSY and CDR2 SAAADI. The CDR3 sequence is 17 residues long. The CDR3 sequence: CASSGIGVAASTDTQYF. The CDR3 DNA reads TGCGCCAGCAGCGGTATTGGGGTAGCGGCAAGCACAGATACGCAGTATTTT.

This clonotype occurred many times. The V call is TRBV20-1, the J call TRBJ1-4, with D unresolved. CDR3 length equals 18 residues. The V and J ends lost 0 bases and 0 bases respectively, with 17 bases between them. Germline V gene lookup returns CDR1 DFQATT and CDR2 SNEGSKA (reference sequence). The CDR3 reads CSARDWSRNVATNEKLFF. The CDR3 DNA follows: TGCAGTGCTAGAGATTGGTCCCGGAACGTTGCAACTAATGAAAAACTGTTTTTT.

V is TRBV10-3 and J is TRBJ2-4, with no clear D. Between the trimmed V and J ends, which lost 3 bases and 7 bases, there was a span of 10 bases. The V gene's germline CDR1 is ENHRY and CDR2 SYGVKD. There are 13 residues in the CDR3. Here the CDR3 DNA reads TGTGCCATCAGTGATAAGGCTCCGAACATTCAGTACTTC. Translating it yields CAISDKAPNIQYF.

This clonotype came up a few times. The V and J genes are TRBV5-1 and TRBJ2-2; 12 bases are a match to TRBD2. The CDR3 contains 19 residues. Trimming took 0 bases from V and 0 from J; bases not matched to a gene: 6. The germline V gene has CDR1 SGHRS and CDR2 YFSETQ. CDR3 bases: TGCGCCAGCAGCTTGGACCCGACTAGCGGGGGAGCGAACACCGGGGAGCTGTTTTTT. This codes for CASSLDPTSGGANTGELFF.

The chain links TRBV7-9 to TRBJ1-3, with D perhaps TRBD1 (6 bases). Germline V lookup: CDR1 SEHNR, CDR2 FQNEAQ (reference sequence). V lost 5 bases and J 0 bases, leaving 14 bases between the germline ends. The CDR3 covers 16 residues. CDR3 nucleotide sequence: TGTGCCAGCAGCCATATAGGGGGGCACTCTGGAAACACCATATATTTT. This encodes CASSHIGGHSGNTIYF. Based on the CDR3 plus reference TRBV7-9 and TRBJ1-3, the full variable domain is DTGVSQNPRHKITKRGQNVTFRCDPISEHNRLYWYRQTLGQGPEFLTYFQNEAQLEKSRLLSDRFSAERPKGSFSTLEIQRTEQGDSAMYLCASSHIGGHSGNTIYFGEGSWLTVV.

J is TRBJ1-5 and V is TRBV30; D call uncertain. Trimming took 0 bases from V and 3 from J, leaving 6 bases between them. Germline V CDR1 and CDR2: GTSNPN, SVGIG (reference sequence). The CDR3 length is 13 residues. The CDR3 loop is CAWSVLFNQPQHF. CDR3 nucleotides: TGTGCCTGGAGTGTACTATTCAATCAGCCCCAGCATTTT.

This clonotype came up once. This sequence joins TRBV18 and TRBJ2-5; 8 nucleotides match TRBD2. With 1 base clipped from V and 2 bases from J, the junction kept 9 bases outside the gene matches. The germline V gene has CDR1 KGHSH and CDR2 LQKENI. This CDR3 spans 17 amino acids. DNA of the CDR3: TGTGCCAGCTCACCACTCCCTCCGGCGGGGGGTCAAGAGACCCAGTACTTC. Translated: CASSPLPPAGGQETQYF.

The V call is TRBV12-3 or TRBV12-4, the J call TRBJ1-4; D is perhaps TRBD1 (6 bases). CDR3 length: 14 amino acids. V was trimmed by 6 bases and J by 8 bases, leaving 16 bases between them. The CDR3 bases are TGTGCCAGCAGCCTGAGGGGGGCAGGCGAAAAACTGTTTTTT. Translating gives CASSLRGAGEKLFF.

This clonotype came up a few times. This chain joins TRBV3-1 and TRBJ2-7; 7 bases are a match to TRBD1. Germline lookup yields CDR1 LGHDT and CDR2 YNNKEL (reference sequence). V was clipped by 1 base and J by 0 bases; unmatched bases: 3. There are 15 residues in the CDR3. The CDR3 DNA reads TGTGCCAGCAGCCAAGCGTCAGGGGGCTCCTACGAGCAGTACTTC. Translating gives CASSQASGGSYEQYF.

The genes are TRBV29-1 and TRBJ2-3, with a tentative D call TRBD2 (6 bases). The germline CDR1 and CDR2 sequences are SQVTM and ANQGSEA. The CDR3 is 14 residues long. Trimming removed 1 base from V and 2 bases from J, with 10 bases in between. CDR3 loop: CSVEGAGFTDTQYF. The CDR3 nucleotides read TGCAGCGTTGAAGGCGCGGGGTTCACAGATACGCAGTATTTT.